This T cell receptor beta chain was sequenced for a study of blood T cell repertoires in COVID-19. Study in general: There were acute and convalescent COVID-19 samples, and they came from the United States, Italy and Spain. Sources were T cells, B-cell-depleted T cells, or PBMCs; the material itself was cDNA or gDNA.

As originally analysed: Amplifying reference gene primers gave estimates of nucleated cell counts. The repertoire was sequenced with immunoSEQ multiplex PCR; TCRdb's copy has only in-frame clones and lacks some. Clonal size and the V and J genes are those of that table, whereas D and trimming came from the DNA. The sample records about 190,000 clones, 70% to 90% being singletons. The clonotype originates from a woman in her thirties or forties who had recovered from COVID-19. The sequencing sample was made of peripheral blood.

The CDR3 sequence is CATLGQGGSGGYTF. The CDR3 DNA sequence: TGTGCCACCCTCGGACAGGGGGGATCGGGTGGCTACACCTTC. The chain employs TRBV19 and TRBJ1-2; 10 nucleotides agree with TRBD1. The junction had 12 bases not matched to a gene; V was cut back by 10 bases and J by 7 bases. CDR1 is LNHDA, CDR2 SQIVND, per germline (reference sequence). This CDR3 contains 14 residues.